This TCR beta chain was identified during a study of metastatic and nonmetastatic thyroid tumors (dated by TCRdb to between 2020 and 2021). Background on the whole study: Repertoires from peripheral blood and from tumor or nodule tissue samples of malignant and benign thyroid patients were compared. Study-wide findings and limitations: In both blood and tumor samples, TCR beta diversity was reported to be significantly higher in malignant tumors than in benign nodules.

The library was made by PCR. This sample was sequenced with an Illumina HiSeq 4000. High-throughput sequencing was used to profile the TCR beta-chain CDR3 region of each patient. In the source study's methods: The researchers built a classifier to tell apart papillary thyroid cancer patients with distant metastasis, based on CDR3 differences among clinicopathological groups. To measure repertoire diversity the researchers used the Shannon index, while the Morisita-Horn index served to gauge how similar the tumor and blood repertoires were. TCRdb reprocessing: public reads trimmed at Q25 with fastp, clones called with MiXCR, in-frame beta chains kept. These V and J calls rely on TCRdb rather than the paper's analysis. For this sample there are about 93,000 clones; roughly 12% appear just once. The top ten clones comprise about 11% of the sample. CDR3 length: 16 amino acids, cysteine to phenylalanine. The retained sequence is limited to the CDR3, 48 bases, with the frame set at the first base. V is clipped by 5 bases and J by 1 base, and the sequence between their germline boundaries is 12 bases long. CDR1 is given as LGHNA and CDR2 as YSLEER, both from the germline V gene.

None of the patients had been given any treatment before thyroid surgery. Using T-cell receptor beta sequencing, the study looked back at clinical samples from patients collected from about 2011 to 2018. Notes on this clone: Its antigen is currently not known. No base-level quality is on record; no much larger clone is a single base apart.

The chain was built from TRBV4-3 and TRBJ1-6; tentative D gene TRBD1, with 5 bases matching. Sequences were obtained from blood. The clonotype comes from a female donor with papillary thyroid cancer or a benign thyroid nodule (not recorded which). Some clones in this sample may be carry-over from other donors' samples. The nucleotide sequence reads as follows: TGCGCCAGCAGCTCCGACGGGGGGTCCTATAATTCACCCCTCCACTTT. Translated, it reads CASSSDGGSYNSPLHF.